The rows below give T cell receptor beta chains drawn from one sample of a study of blood T cell repertoires in COVID-19. The data were produced by immunoSEQ multiplex PCR, yet TCRdb's version contains in-frame clones alone and is incomplete. This table holds over 150,000 clones, roughly four fifths found once. Material: PBMCs or T cells enriched from blood (not recorded which). These receptors were taken from a man aged 35 to 55 who had recovered from COVID-19. CDR3s include the opening cysteine and the closing phenylalanine or tryptophan. The order of the fields is J gene, V gene, clone size, D gene, CDR3 DNA, CDR3 protein. The D gene is left open where the match is weak. Some rows mark clone size as missing; the rest say once, few, many or name a class of expanded clone.

TRBJ1-2,TRBV5-1,.,.,TGCGCCAGCAGCCCGGCGGGGGACGCCTATGGCTACACCTTC,CASSPAGDAYGYTF
TRBJ2-5,TRBV5-5,.,.,TGTGCCAGCAGCCAGAATTTCCAAGAGACCCAGTACTTC,CASSQNFQETQYF
TRBJ1-4,TRBV19,.,TRBD1,TGTGCCAGTAGTCTGACTCAGGGGGATAATGAAAAACTGTTTTTT,CASSLTQGDNEKLFF
TRBJ1-4,TRBV7-9,.,.,TGTGCCAGCAGCCTCTGGGAGGCAGAAACTAATGAAAAACTGTTTTTT,CASSLWEAETNEKLFF
TRBJ2-1,TRBV6-5,.,.,TGTGCCAGCAGTCTAGACCGGGACTTAGGGCAGTTCTTC,CASSLDRDLGQFF
TRBJ2-1,TRBV27,.,TRBD2,TGTGCCAGCAGTTTAGAAGCGGGAGACTTCTACAATGAGCAGTTCTTC,CASSLEAGDFYNEQFF
TRBJ2-4,TRBV7-2,.,TRBD2,TGTGCCAGCAGCTTAGCGGGGGGGGTGGACATTCAGTACTTC,CASSLAGGVDIQYF
TRBJ2-2,TRBV7-9,.,TRBD2,TGTGCCAGCAGCCCCCGGACTAGCGGGACAGCCGGGGAGCTGTTTTTT,CASSPRTSGTAGELFF
TRBJ1-1,TRBV7-2,few,.,TGTGCCAGCAGCTTGACGGGAAGGAACACTGAAGCTTTCTTT,CASSLTGRNTEAFF
TRBJ1-1,TRBV27,.,.,TGTGCCAGCACCACCCAGATGAACACTGAAGCTTTCTTT,CASTTQMNTEAFF
TRBJ1-2,TRBV21-1,.,.,TGTGCCAGCAGCACTATGCGGGACAGGGGGGACGGCTACACCTTC,CASSTMRDRGDGYTF
TRBJ1-2,TRBV27,.,.,TGTGCCCCCCGGATTTCAGGGGCCTATGGCTACACCTTC,CAPRISGAYGYTF
TRBJ1-3,TRBV15,.,.,TGTGCCACCAGCAGAGATAAGGGCGCAGGGCCCTCTGGAAACACCATATATTTT,CATSRDKGAGPSGNTIYF
TRBJ2-7,TRBV18,.,.,TGTGCCAGCTCACCACTGTCTAAAGGGCAGGGGTCCCACGAGCAGTACTTC,CASSPLSKGQGSHEQYF
TRBJ1-3,TRBV11-2,.,.,TGTGCCAGCAGCTTAGATCCTTTATCTGGAAACACCATATATTTT,CASSLDPLSGNTIYF
TRBJ1-2,TRBV27,.,.,TGTGCCAGCAGCCCAAAGACAGGATACTATGGCTACACCTTC,CASSPKTGYYGYTF
TRBJ1-1,TRBV29-1,.,TRBD1,TGCAGCGTTGAATCGGGGGACAGGCCTTTCTTT,CSVESGDRPFF
TRBJ2-7,TRBV7-9,.,TRBD2,TGTGCCAGCAGCTTAGCGGGCGGGACTAGCGTCTACGAGCAGTACTTC,CASSLAGGTSVYEQYF
TRBJ2-7,TRBV10-1,.,.,TGCGCCAGCAGTCCGACCCTGGGAGCCTACGAGCAGTACTTC,CASSPTLGAYEQYF
TRBJ2-3,TRBV3-1/TRBV3-2,.,.,TGTGCCAGCAGCACGATTGAAGCGCTAGAGGCCTCTAGCACAGATACGCAGTATTTT,CASSTIEALEASSTDTQYF
TRBJ2-2,TRBV4-1,.,.,TGCGCCAGCAGCCAAGGGGTACAGGGTCCGATGTCCGGGGAGCTGTTTTTT,CASSQGVQGPMSGELFF
TRBJ2-5,TRBV5-4,.,.,TGTGCCAGCAGCTTCCAGGGCTCCGAAGAGACCCAGTACTTC,CASSFQGSEETQYF
TRBJ1-2,TRBV18,.,TRBD1,TGTGCCAGCTCACCACCCGGGACAGCTAACTATGGCTACACCTTC,CASSPPGTANYGYTF
TRBJ2-3,TRBV10-1,few,TRBD2,TGCGCCAGCAGACTAGCGGGAGATTACACAGATACGCAGTATTTT,CASRLAGDYTDTQYF
TRBJ2-7,TRBV7-2,.,.,TGTGCCAGCAGCTTAGTGTACCCTACCTACGAGCAGTACTTC,CASSLVYPTYEQYF
TRBJ1-5,TRBV24-1,.,.,TGTGCCACCAGTGATTCAGGGGCCAGGCCCCAGCATTTT,CATSDSGARPQHF
TRBJ2-3,TRBV5-1,.,TRBD1,TGCGCCAGCAGCCAGGGACAGTCCACAGATACGCAGTATTTT,CASSQGQSTDTQYF
TRBJ2-3,TRBV7-8,.,TRBD2,TGTGCCAGCAGCACGCGGACTAGCGGCACAGATACGCAGTATTTT,CASSTRTSGTDTQYF
TRBJ2-5,TRBV7-3,.,.,TGTGCCAGCAGCTTAAGTCCGGAAGCGAGAGAGACCCAGTACTTC,CASSLSPEARETQYF
TRBJ1-6,TRBV5-6,.,.,TGTGCCAGCAGCTTGGGGCAGGGGAGGGTCAATTCACCCCTCCACTTT,CASSLGQGRVNSPLHF
TRBJ2-2,TRBV10-1,once,TRBD2,TGCGCCAGCAGTGCCGTGTCGGGAGGGCCCGTGGAGCTGTTTTTT,CASSAVSGGPVELFF
TRBJ2-3,TRBV11-3,.,TRBD2,TGTGCCAGCAGCAAAGGACTAGCGGGAGCTGTTGGCACAGATACGCAGTATTTT,CASSKGLAGAVGTDTQYF
TRBJ2-3,TRBV2,.,.,TGTGCCAGCAGTGCAGGGTACGGCACAGATACGCAGTATTTT,CASSAGYGTDTQYF
TRBJ2-2,TRBV9,once,TRBD1,TGTGCCAGCAGCGTCGGGACAGGTGGGACCGGGGAGCTGTTTTTT,CASSVGTGGTGELFF
TRBJ1-3,TRBV9,.,.,TGTGCCAGCAGCGTGCAGATGAGGGCTAATGGGAACACCATATATTTT,CASSVQMRANGNTIYF
TRBJ1-1,TRBV7-3,.,.,TGTGCCAGCAGCTTAATGGGGGCGGAAAACACTGAAGCTTTCTTT,CASSLMGAENTEAFF
TRBJ2-5,TRBV7-9,.,.,TGTGCCAGCAGCTTGGACGGGGTCCAAGAGACCCAGTACTTC,CASSLDGVQETQYF
TRBJ1-2,TRBV6-6,.,TRBD1,TGTGCCACTCAGGGGGGCTATGGCTACACCTTC,CATQGGYGYTF
TRBJ1-1,TRBV7-9,.,TRBD1,TGTGCCAGCAGCTTAACGGGACAGGGCGACACTGAAGCTTTCTTT,CASSLTGQGDTEAFF
TRBJ2-7,TRBV10-1,.,TRBD1,TGCGCCAGCAGTGTCGGGACAGGGCTCGAGCAGTACTTC,CASSVGTGLEQYF
TRBJ2-7,TRBV7-9,.,.,TGTGCCAGCAGCTTAGAGGGGGGGAGAGGGACCGAGCAGTACTTC,CASSLEGGRGTEQYF
TRBJ2-1,TRBV10-3,.,.,TGTGCCATCACGGCGGGGCTCTCCTACAATGAGCAGTTCTTC,CAITAGLSYNEQFF
TRBJ1-5,TRBV30,.,.,TGTGCCTGGAGTATAAGCACCTTCAATCAGCCCCAGCATTTT,CAWSISTFNQPQHF
TRBJ2-5,TRBV7-2,.,TRBD2,TGTGCCAGCAGCTTAGCCCCCTCGACTAGCGGACAAGAGACCCAGTACTTC,CASSLAPSTSGQETQYF
TRBJ1-2,TRBV14,.,.,TGTGCCAGCAGCCAAGACAGTCTCCTCTATGGCTACACCTTC,CASSQDSLLYGYTF
TRBJ1-1,TRBV7-9,few,.,TGTGCCAGCAAGAACCAGGGTTACACTGAAGCTTTCTTT,CASKNQGYTEAFF
TRBJ1-2,TRBV19,.,TRBD1,TGTGCCAGTAGGGACAGGGGTACACTCTATGGCTACACCTTC,CASRDRGTLYGYTF
TRBJ1-2,TRBV4-3,.,.,TGCGCCAGCAGCCAAGACCGGGTGAACTATGGCTACACCTTC,CASSQDRVNYGYTF
TRBJ2-6,TRBV30,.,TRBD1,TGTGCCTGGGGTAGGACAGGGTCTGGGGCCAACGTCCTGACTTTC,CAWGRTGSGANVLTF
TRBJ1-5,TRBV4-2,.,TRBD1,TGTGCCAGCAGCCATGGACAGGGAGATCTTAGCAATCAGCCCCAGCATTTT,CASSHGQGDLSNQPQHF
TRBJ2-1,TRBV30,.,.,TGTGCCTGGAGTGAACAGCAGGGCGACAATGAGCAGTTCTTC,CAWSEQQGDNEQFF
TRBJ2-5,TRBV5-6,.,TRBD2,TGTGCCAGCAGCTTGTTAGCGGGAAGGGGGGGAGAGACCCAGTACTTC,CASSLLAGRGGETQYF
TRBJ2-3,TRBV6-2/TRBV6-3,once,.,TGTGCCAGCAGTTACTCTTTTAGCTCGCAAGATACGCAGTATTTT,CASSYSFSSQDTQYF
TRBJ2-5,TRBV21-1,.,.,TGTGCCAGCAGCTCGGCCCAAACCCGGACTAGCGGCCAAGAGACCCAGTACTTC,CASSSAQTRTSGQETQYF